The entry below describes one TCR beta chain. The record originates from a study of blood T cell repertoires in COVID-19. On the study more broadly: The United States, Italy and Spain were the sources of the acute and convalescent COVID-19 samples.

Deletions cut 7 bases from V and 7 bases from J, with 16 bases between. The germline gives CDR1 SNHLY, CDR2 FYNNEI. This CDR3 spans 13 amino acids. The table came from immunoSEQ multiplex PCR; TCRdb's copy has only in-frame clones and leaves some out. The sample has around 340,000 clones, 83% seen once. This receptor was taken from a man in his thirties or forties with active or convalescent COVID-19. The rearrangement uses TRBV2 and TRBJ2-5; TRBD2 is a possible D gene (5 bases). The material sequenced was peripheral blood. The chain's CDR3 is CASIPGVVGTQYF. The CDR3 region has the DNA TGTGCCAGCATCCCCGGGGTAGTTGGGACCCAGTACTTC. Looking up the rest from reference TRBV2 and TRBJ2-5 gives the full variable domain: EPEVTQTPSHQVTQMGQEVILRCVPISNHLYFYWYRQILGQKVEFLVSFYNNEISEKSEIFDDQFSVERPDGSNFTLKIRSTKLEDSAMYFCASIPGVVGTQYFGPGTRLLVL.